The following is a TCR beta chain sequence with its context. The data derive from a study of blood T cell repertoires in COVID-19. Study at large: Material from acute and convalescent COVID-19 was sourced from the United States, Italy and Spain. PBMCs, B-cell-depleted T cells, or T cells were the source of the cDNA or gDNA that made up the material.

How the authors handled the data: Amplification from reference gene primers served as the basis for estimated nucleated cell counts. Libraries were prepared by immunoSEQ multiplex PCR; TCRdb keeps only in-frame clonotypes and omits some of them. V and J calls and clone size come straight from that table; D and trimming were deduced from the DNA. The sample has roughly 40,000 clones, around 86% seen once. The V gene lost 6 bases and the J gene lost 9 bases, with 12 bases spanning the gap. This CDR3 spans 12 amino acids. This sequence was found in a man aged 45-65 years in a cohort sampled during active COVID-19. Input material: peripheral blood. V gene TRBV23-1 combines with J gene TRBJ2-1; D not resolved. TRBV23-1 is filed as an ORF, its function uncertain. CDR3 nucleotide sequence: TGCGCCAGCAGCCCCACGGTATCTGAGCAGTTCTTC. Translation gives CASSPTVSEQFF.